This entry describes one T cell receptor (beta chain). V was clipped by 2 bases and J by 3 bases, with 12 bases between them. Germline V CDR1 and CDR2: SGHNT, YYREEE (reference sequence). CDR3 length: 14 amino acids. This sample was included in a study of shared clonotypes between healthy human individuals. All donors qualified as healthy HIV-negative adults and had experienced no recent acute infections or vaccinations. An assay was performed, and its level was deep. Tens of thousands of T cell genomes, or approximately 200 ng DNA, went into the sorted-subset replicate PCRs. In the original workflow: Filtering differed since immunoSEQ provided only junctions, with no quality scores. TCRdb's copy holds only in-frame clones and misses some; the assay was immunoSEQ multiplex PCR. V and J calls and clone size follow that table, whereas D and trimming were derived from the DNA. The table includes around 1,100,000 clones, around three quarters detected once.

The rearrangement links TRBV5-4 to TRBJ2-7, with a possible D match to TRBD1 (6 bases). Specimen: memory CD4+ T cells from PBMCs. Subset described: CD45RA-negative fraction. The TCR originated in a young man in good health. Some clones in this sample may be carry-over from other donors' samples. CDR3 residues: CASSLSQGYYEQYF. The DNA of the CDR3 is TGTGCCAGCAGCTTAAGTCAGGGGTACTACGAGCAGTACTTC.